This TCR beta chain was recorded in a study of blood T cell repertoires in COVID-19. Original handling: The authors estimated nucleated cell counts from reference gene primer amplification. Profiled with immunoSEQ multiplex PCR; TCRdb holds only in-frame clones, not every one. The V and J calls and clone size come from that table; D and trimming were worked out from the DNA. Here the sample spans hundreds of thousands of clones, around 87% being singletons. The CDR3 spans 16 residues. The junction had 2 bases not matched to a gene; V was cut back by 1 base and J by 2 bases. Germline V gene lookup returns CDR1 WSHSY and CDR2 SAAADI. Allocation to cohorts depended on clinical history reported by the participants.

V and J are TRBV10-2 and TRBJ2-1; 10 bases agree with TRBD2. The clonotype was recovered from a man between 35 and 55 years old in a cohort exposed to, infected with or recovered from COVID-19 (not recorded which). Sequencing was done on a sample of PBMCs or T cells enriched from blood (not recorded which). The CDR3 loop reads CASSEWTSGTYNEQFF. The DNA of the CDR3 is TGCGCCAGCAGTGAGTGGACTAGCGGAACCTACAATGAGCAGTTCTTC.